This T cell receptor (beta chain) was sequenced for a study of blood T cell repertoires in COVID-19. Study-level information: There were acute and convalescent COVID-19 samples, and they came from the United States, Italy and Spain. PBMCs, B-cell-depleted T cells, or T cells provided the cDNA or gDNA that made up the material.

The data were produced by immunoSEQ multiplex PCR, yet TCRdb's version contains in-frame clones alone and is incomplete. The table lists about 140,000 clones, just under 85% of them singletons. Germline assignment: CDR1 MNHEY and CDR2 SMNVEV (reference sequence). V was clipped by 8 bases and J by 2 bases, with 13 bases between them. The CDR3 has 14 amino acids. Individuals drawn from 24 US areas were about 18 to 90 years old. Participants reported their clinical history, and cohort assignment relied on those reports. What was sequenced was PBMCs or T cells enriched from blood (not recorded which). The receptor was isolated from a woman aged 45 to 65 with acute COVID-19. The gene calls are TRBV27 and TRBJ2-1; tentatively, D is TRBD2 (6 bases). The CDR3 here is CASGIAATYNEQFF. The CDR3 DNA reads TGTGCCAGCGGAATAGCGGCCACCTACAATGAGCAGTTCTTC.